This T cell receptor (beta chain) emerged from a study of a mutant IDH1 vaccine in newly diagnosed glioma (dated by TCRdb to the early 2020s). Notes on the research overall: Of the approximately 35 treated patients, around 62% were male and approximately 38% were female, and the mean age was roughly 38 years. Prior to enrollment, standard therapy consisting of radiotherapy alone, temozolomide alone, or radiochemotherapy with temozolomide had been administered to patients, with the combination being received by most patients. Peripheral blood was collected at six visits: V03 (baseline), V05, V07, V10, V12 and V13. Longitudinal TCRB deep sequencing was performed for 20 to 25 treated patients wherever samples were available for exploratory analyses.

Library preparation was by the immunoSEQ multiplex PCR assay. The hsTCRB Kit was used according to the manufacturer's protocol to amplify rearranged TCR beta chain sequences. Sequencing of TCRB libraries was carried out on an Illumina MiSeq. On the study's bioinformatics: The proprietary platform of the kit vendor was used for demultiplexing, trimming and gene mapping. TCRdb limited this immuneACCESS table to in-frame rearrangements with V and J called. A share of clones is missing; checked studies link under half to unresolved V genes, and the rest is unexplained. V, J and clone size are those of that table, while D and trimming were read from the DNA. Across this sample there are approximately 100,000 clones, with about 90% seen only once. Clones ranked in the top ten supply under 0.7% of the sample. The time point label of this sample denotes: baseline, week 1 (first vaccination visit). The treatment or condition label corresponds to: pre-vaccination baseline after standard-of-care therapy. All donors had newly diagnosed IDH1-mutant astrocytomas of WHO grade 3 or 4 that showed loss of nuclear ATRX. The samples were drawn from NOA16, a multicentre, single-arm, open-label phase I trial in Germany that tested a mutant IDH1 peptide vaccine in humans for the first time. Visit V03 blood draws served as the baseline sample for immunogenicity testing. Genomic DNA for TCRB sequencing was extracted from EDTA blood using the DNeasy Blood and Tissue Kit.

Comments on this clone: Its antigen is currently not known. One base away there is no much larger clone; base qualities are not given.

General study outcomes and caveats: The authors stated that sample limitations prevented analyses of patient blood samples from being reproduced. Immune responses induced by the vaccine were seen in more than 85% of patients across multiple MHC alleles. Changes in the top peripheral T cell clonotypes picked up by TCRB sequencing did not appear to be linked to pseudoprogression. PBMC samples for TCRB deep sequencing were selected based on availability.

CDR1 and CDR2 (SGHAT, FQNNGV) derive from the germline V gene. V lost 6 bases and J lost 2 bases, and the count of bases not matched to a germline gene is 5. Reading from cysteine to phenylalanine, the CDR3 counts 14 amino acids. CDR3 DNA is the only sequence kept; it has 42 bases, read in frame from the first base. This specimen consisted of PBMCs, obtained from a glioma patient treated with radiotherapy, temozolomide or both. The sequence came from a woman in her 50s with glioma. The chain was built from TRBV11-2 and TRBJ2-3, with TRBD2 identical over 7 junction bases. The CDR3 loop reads CASRPGLITDTQYF. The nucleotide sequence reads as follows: TGTGCCAGCAGGCCGGGACTAATCACAGATACGCAGTATTTT.